This TCR beta chain derives from a study of blood T cell repertoires in COVID-19. Study-wide background: COVID-19 samples from acute and convalescent phases originated in the United States, Italy and Spain. PBMCs, B-cell-depleted T cells, or T cells were the source of the cDNA or gDNA that made up the material.

This clone has just one count. Per the authors' pipeline: By means of reference gene primer amplification, nucleated cell counts were estimated. Measured with immunoSEQ multiplex PCR; TCRdb has only the in-frame clones, and not every one. V, J and clone size are those of that table, while D and trimming were read from the DNA. The sample lists 45,000 to 60,000 clones; roughly 90% were seen once. The sequenced sample was peripheral blood. The sequence derives from a man aged 45 to 65 with acute or convalescent COVID-19.

CDR3 DNA: TGTGCCAGTAGTATTAGGGGGACAGTGGATGAGCAGTTCTTC. Translation: CASSIRGTVDEQFF. The chain joins TRBV19 to TRBJ2-1; 7 bases map to TRBD1. CDR3 length equals 14 residues. CDR1 and CDR2 from the germline V gene are LNHDA and SQIVND (reference sequence). Unmatched junction bases numbered 7, after V lost 3 bases and J lost 8 bases.